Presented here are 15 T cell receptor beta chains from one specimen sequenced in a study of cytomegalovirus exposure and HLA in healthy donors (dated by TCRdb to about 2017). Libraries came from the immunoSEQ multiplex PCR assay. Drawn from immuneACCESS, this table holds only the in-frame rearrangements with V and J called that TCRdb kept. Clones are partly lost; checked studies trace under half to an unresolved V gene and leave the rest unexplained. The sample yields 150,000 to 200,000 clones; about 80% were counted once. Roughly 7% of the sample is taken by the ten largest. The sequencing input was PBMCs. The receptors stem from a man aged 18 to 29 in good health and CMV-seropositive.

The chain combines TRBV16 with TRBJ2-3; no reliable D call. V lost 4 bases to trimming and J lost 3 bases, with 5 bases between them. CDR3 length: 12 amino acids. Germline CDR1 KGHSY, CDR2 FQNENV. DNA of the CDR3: TGTGCCAGCAGCCCGTATACAGATACGCAGTATTTT. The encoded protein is CASSPYTDTQYF.

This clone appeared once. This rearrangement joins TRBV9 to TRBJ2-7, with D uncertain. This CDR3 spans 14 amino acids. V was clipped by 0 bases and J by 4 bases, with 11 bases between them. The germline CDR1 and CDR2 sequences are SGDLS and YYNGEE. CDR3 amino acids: CASSVAPGRYEQYF. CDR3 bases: TGTGCCAGCAGCGTAGCCCCAGGCCGGTACGAGCAGTACTTC.

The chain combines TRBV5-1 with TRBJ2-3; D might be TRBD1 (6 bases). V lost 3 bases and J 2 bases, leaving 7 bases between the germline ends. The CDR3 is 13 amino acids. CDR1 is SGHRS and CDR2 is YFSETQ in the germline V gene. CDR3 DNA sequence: TGCGCCAGCAGCTGGGACAACACAGATACGCAGTATTTT. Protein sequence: CASSWDNTDTQYF.

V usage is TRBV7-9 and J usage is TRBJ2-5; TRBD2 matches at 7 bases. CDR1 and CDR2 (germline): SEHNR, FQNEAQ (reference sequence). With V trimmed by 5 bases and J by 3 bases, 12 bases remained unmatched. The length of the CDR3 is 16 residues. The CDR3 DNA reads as TGTGCCAGCAGCCCCCACCTAGCGGAGCTGAAAGAGACCCAGTACTTC. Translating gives CASSPHLAELKETQYF.

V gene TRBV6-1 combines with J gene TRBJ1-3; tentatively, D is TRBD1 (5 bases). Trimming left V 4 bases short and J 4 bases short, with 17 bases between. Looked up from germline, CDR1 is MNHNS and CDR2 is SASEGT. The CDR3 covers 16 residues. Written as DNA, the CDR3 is TGTGCCAGCAGTGCCCCCACCGGGACTGGAGGAAACACCATATATTTT. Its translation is CASSAPTGTGGNTIYF.

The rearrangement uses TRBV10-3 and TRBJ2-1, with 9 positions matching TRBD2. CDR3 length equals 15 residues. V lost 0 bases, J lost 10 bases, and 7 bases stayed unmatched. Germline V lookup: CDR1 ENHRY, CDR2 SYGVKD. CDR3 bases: TGTGCCATCAGTGAGTCGCAGCGGGAGGTGGAGGAGCAGTTCTTC. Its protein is CAISESQREVEEQFF.

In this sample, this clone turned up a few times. CDR3 protein: CASTQGAFGNEQYF. The CDR3 DNA is TGCGCCAGCACCCAGGGGGCTTTTGGGAACGAGCAGTACTTC. V is TRBV4-1 and J is TRBJ2-7; 8 nucleotides line up with TRBD1. The trim removed 7 bases at V and 5 bases at J, leaving 10 bases unmatched. Germline CDR1 is MGHRA and CDR2 is YSYEKL. CDR3 size: 14 residues.

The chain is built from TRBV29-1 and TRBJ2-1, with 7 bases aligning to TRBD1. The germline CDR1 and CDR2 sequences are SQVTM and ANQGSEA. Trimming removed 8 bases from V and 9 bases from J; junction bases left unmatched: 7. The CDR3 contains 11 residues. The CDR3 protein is CSSGGQLEQFF. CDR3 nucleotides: TGCAGCTCAGGGGGACAGCTTGAGCAGTTCTTC.

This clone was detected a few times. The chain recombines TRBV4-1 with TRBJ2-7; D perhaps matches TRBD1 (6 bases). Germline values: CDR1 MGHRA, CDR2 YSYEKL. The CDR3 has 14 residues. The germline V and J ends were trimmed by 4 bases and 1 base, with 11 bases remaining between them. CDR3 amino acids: CASSRAGQSYEQYF. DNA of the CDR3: TGCGCCAGCAGCCGCGCCGGACAGTCCTACGAGCAGTACTTC.

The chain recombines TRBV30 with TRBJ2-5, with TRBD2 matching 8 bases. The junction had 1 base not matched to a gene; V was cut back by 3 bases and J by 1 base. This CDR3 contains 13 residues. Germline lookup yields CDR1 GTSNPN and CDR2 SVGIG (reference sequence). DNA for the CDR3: TGTGCCTGGAGAACTAGCGGCCAAGAGACCCAGTACTTC. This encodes CAWRTSGQETQYF.

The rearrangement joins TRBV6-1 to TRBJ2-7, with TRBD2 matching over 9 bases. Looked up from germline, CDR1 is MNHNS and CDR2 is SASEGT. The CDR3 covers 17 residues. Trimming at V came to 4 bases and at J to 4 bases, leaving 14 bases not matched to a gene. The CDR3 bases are TGTGCCAGCAGTGGGATTTTTTCGCGGGAGGGCCCATACGAGCAGTACTTC. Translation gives CASSGIFSREGPYEQYF.

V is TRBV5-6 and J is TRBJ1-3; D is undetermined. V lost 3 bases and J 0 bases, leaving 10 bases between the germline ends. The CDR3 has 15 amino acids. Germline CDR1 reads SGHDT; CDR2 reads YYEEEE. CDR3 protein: CASSSPESSGNTIYF. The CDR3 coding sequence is TGTGCCAGCAGCTCCCCGGAGAGCTCTGGAAACACCATATATTTT.

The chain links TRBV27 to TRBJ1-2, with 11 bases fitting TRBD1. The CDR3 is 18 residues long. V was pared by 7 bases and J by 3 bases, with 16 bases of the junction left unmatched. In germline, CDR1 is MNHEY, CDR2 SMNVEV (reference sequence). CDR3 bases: TGTGCCAGCATCCCGTTTGGACAGGGGGCTCTTCGGGACTATGGCTACACCTTC. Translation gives CASIPFGQGALRDYGYTF.

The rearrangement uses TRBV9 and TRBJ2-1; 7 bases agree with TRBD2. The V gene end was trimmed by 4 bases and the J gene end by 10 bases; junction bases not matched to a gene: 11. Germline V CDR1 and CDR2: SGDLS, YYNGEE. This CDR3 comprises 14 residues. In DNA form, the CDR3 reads TGTGCCAGCAGCTCTATAGCGGGCTCAAGGGAGCAGTTCTTC. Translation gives CASSSIAGSREQFF.

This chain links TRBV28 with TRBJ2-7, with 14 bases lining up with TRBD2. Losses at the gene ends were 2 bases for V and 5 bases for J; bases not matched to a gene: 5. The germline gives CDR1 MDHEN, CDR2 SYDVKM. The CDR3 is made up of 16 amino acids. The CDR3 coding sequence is TGTGCCAGCAGTTTAGGGACTAGCGGGAGTAGAAACGAGCAGTACTTC. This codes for CASSLGTSGSRNEQYF.